This T cell receptor (beta chain) was documented in a study of T cells in Graves' hyperthyroidism and ophthalmopathy. At the level of the study: Pretreatment peripheral blood was obtained at initial diagnosis.

RNA transcripts gave rise to amplified TCR beta CDR3 regions. Primed by the HTBI set, a first-round RT-PCR was run on the TCR CDR3. TCRdb re-analysed the multiplex PCR reads in MiXCR, keeping a single row per CDR3 protein. The sample lists under 40,000 distinct CDR3 sequences; around half were seen once. Patients with ophthalmopathy all had a Clinical Activity Score of at least 3, a NOSPECS grade of at least 4 and duration under 3 months. Note on this clonotype: Its specificity is not known.

The germline V and J ends were trimmed by 2 bases and 2 bases, with 13 bases remaining between them. The CDR3 consists of 15 residues. The germline CDR1 and CDR2 sequences are SGHNT and YENEEA. General study points: In blood, most of the thyroid clonotypes expanded above 0.001 were also present. Researchers report that a 13 V-J model separated ophthalmopathy from stable hyperthyroidism.

Sequencing was performed on blood. The receptor comes from a man aged 40-49 years with Graves' ophthalmopathy. The chain has TRBV11-3 and TRBJ2-7, with D maybe TRBD2 (6 bases). As DNA, the CDR3 is TGTGCCAGCAGCTTACTTGGGAGGAGAACCTACGAGCAGTACTTC. Protein product: CASSLLGRRTYEQYF.